These 8 T cell receptor beta chains were sequenced from one sample in a study of TIL therapy for anti-PD-1-resistant metastatic lung cancer. This was the immunoSEQ v3 assay. Sequenced by immunoSEQ multiplex PCR; TCRdb stores in-frame clones only, minus some. The data show some 45,000 clones, roughly 85% seen once. Documented time point: pre-treatment sample, taken before nivolumab and TIL therapy. Sequencing was performed on blood, taken at baseline. Receptors originate from a person aged 25 to 80 with non-small cell lung cancer.

The gene calls are TRBV7-8 and TRBJ2-5; D remains ambiguous. V lost 0 bases and J 4 bases, leaving 9 bases between the germline ends. The CDR3 loop spans 14 amino acids. The V gene's germline CDR1 is SGHVS and CDR2 FQNEAQ. Here the CDR3 DNA reads TGTGCCAGCAGCTTAGCGGAGTTGAGAGAGACCCAGTACTTC. Encoded protein: CASSLAELRETQYF.

The chain combines TRBV11-3 with TRBJ2-5; possibly TRBD1 or TRBD2 for D (5 bases each). There are 15 residues in the CDR3. Germline loops: CDR1 SGHNT, CDR2 YENEEA. The V gene lost 5 bases and the J gene lost 3 bases, with 16 bases spanning the gap. The CDR3 coding sequence is TGTGCCAGCAGCCTCCTTGGGGGTCCCAAAGAGACCCAGTACTTC. The encoded protein is CASSLLGGPKETQYF.

The chain uses TRBV6-5 and TRBJ1-3; possible D gene TRBD1, 6 bases. The CDR3 loop spans 14 amino acids. V was shortened by 5 bases and J by 2 bases, with 10 bases between the two germline ends. Per the germline V gene, CDR1 is MNHEY and CDR2 is SVGAGI. The CDR3 region is CASSKGVAGNTIYF. The CDR3 DNA is TGTGCCAGCAGTAAGGGGGTTGCTGGAAACACCATATATTTT.

This rearrangement joins TRBV7-2 to TRBJ1-6; unclear D gene. The CDR3 length is 15 residues. V lost 4 bases and J lost 9, with 16 bases in between. CDR1 and CDR2 from the germline V gene are SGHTA and FQGNSA. In DNA form, the CDR3 reads TGTGCCAGCAGCTACATTGAGGGCGGCGGTTCACCCCTCCACTTT. It encodes CASSYIEGGGSPLHF.

The genes are TRBV2 and TRBJ2-1; TRBD1 is a possible D gene (7 bases). The CDR3 is made up of 14 amino acids. The germline gives CDR1 SNHLY, CDR2 FYNNEI. Trimming took 6 bases from V and 8 from J, leaving 17 bases between them. Written as DNA, the CDR3 is TGTGCCAGCAGGGCGGGGCAGGGGGGCGATGAGCAGTTCTTC. Translating gives CASRAGQGGDEQFF.

V gene TRBV7-9 combines with J gene TRBJ2-7, with no clear D. This CDR3 contains 14 residues. Germline CDR1 is SEHNR and CDR2 is FQNEAQ (reference sequence). Trimming pared 5 bases from V and 2 bases from J, leaving 13 bases between. The CDR3 DNA follows: TGTGCCAGCAGCAGATCACCCTCTCCCTACGAGCAGTACTTC. As protein: CASSRSPSPYEQYF.

The gene calls are TRBV6-5 and TRBJ1-6, with no clear D. V lost 2 bases to trimming and J lost 9 bases, with 14 bases between them. The germline V gene has CDR1 MNHEY and CDR2 SVGAGI. This CDR3 spans 15 amino acids. CDR3 protein: CASSYGEGSGSPLHF. The CDR3, as DNA: TGTGCCAGCAGTTACGGGGAGGGTTCTGGTTCACCCCTCCACTTT.

The chain joins TRBV9 to TRBJ2-7, with D possibly being TRBD1 or TRBD2 (6 bases each). V lost 0 bases to trimming and J lost 2 bases, with 12 bases between them. Germline V CDR1 and CDR2: SGDLS, YYNGEE. The CDR3 totals 15 residues. CDR3 nucleotide sequence: TGTGCCAGCAGCGTAGGATGGGGGGCTGCCTACGAGCAGTACTTC. Its protein product is CASSVGWGAAYEQYF.